Below, 13 T cell receptor beta chains from the same sample are listed, as sequenced in a study of a mutant IDH1 vaccine in newly diagnosed glioma. The protocol was immunoSEQ multiplex PCR, while the TCRdb copy is restricted to in-frame clones and leaves out a portion. The repertoire holds roughly 40,000 clones, with 91% as singletons. The time point is: week 5, during vaccination. Every single dose of the vaccine, 300 ug of mutant IDH1 20-mer peptide, came with topical imiquimod. Their antigens are not known. Sequenced material: PBMCs, taken from a glioma patient whose treatment included an IDH1 peptide vaccine. These receptors were obtained from a man aged 50 or older with glioma.

The V gene is TRBV5-1, the J gene TRBJ2-2; TRBD2 agrees at 12 bases. CDR3 size: 14 residues. CDR1 is SGHRS, CDR2 YFSETQ, per germline. V lost 6 bases to trimming and J lost 4 bases; unmatched junction nucleotides: 1. The CDR3 region has the DNA TGCGCCAGCAAACTAGCGGGAGGCACCGGGGAGCTGTTTTTT. It translates to CASKLAGGTGELFF.

The chain couples TRBV2 to TRBJ2-7, with a possible D match to TRBD2 (6 bases). The CDR3 is 13 residues long. In germline, CDR1 is SNHLY, CDR2 FYNNEI. The ends were cut back, 7 bases at V and 5 bases at J, with 15 bases in the middle. CDR3: CASKWGRTDEQYF. CDR3 DNA sequence: TGTGCCAGCAAGTGGGGGAGGACGGACGAGCAGTACTTC.

The rearrangement joins TRBV6-1 to TRBJ1-5; no definite D call. The length of the CDR3 is 15 residues. CDR1 is MNHNS, CDR2 SASEGT, per germline. Trimming stripped 6 bases from V and 0 bases from J, with 12 bases between. This chain's CDR3 is CASRIGSNSNQPQHF. In nucleotides, the CDR3 is TGTGCCAGCAGAATTGGCTCTAATAGCAATCAGCCCCAGCATTTT.

The rearrangement links TRBV30 to TRBJ2-7; 9 bases map to TRBD2. The CDR3 spans 15 residues. Germline assignment: CDR1 GTSNPN and CDR2 SVGIG (reference sequence). Losses at the gene ends were 2 bases for V and 3 bases for J; bases not matched to a gene: 8. CDR3 DNA sequence: TGTGCCTGGAGTACACCGGGACTAGCAAGCTACGAGCAGTACTTC. This gives the protein CAWSTPGLASYEQYF.

The V gene is TRBV7-8, the J gene TRBJ1-1; D not certain. Trimming left V 5 bases short and J 1 base short, with 14 bases between. This CDR3 is 15 amino acids long. Per the germline V gene, CDR1 is SGHVS and CDR2 is FQNEAQ. The CDR3 protein is CASSRGGSRNTEAFF. The CDR3 DNA sequence: TGTGCCAGCAGCCGAGGTGGAAGCCGGAACACTGAAGCTTTCTTT.

The V call is TRBV6-4, the J call TRBJ2-7, with a possible D match to TRBD2 (7 bases). V was cut by 0 bases and J by 7 bases, with 16 bases left in between. There are 15 residues in the CDR3. Germline V CDR1 and CDR2: MRHNA, SNTAGT. This chain's CDR3 is CASSDSEGGAGEQYF. CDR3 bases: TGTGCCAGCAGTGACTCGGAGGGGGGGGCCGGGGAGCAGTACTTC.

The chain couples TRBV7-3 to TRBJ1-3; D is undetermined. The ends were cut back, 2 bases at V and 4 bases at J, with 6 bases in the middle. CDR1 is SGHTA and CDR2 is FQGTGA in the germline V gene. CDR3 size: 13 residues. The CDR3 loop is CASSLSRGNTIYF. The CDR3 region has the DNA TGTGCCAGCAGCTTATCCCGAGGAAACACCATATATTTT.

The V and J genes are TRBV4-1 and TRBJ1-4, with D possibly TRBD1 on 5 matching bases. The germline V gene has CDR1 MGHRA and CDR2 YSYEKL. V lost 4 bases, J lost 2 bases, and 11 bases lay in between. The CDR3 is 15 residues long. CDR3 in amino acids: CASSLDPGTNEKLFF. The CDR3 DNA sequence: TGCGCCAGCAGCCTGGATCCAGGGACTAATGAAAAACTGTTTTTT.

The V gene is TRBV14, the J gene TRBJ1-1; D uncertain. The V end was cut by 0 bases, the J end by 1 base, with 9 bases between. The CDR3 is 15 residues long. Germline V gives CDR1 SGHDN, CDR2 FVKESK. The CDR3 here is CASSQDGYRNTEAFF. The CDR3, as DNA: TGTGCCAGCAGCCAAGATGGGTACAGGAACACTGAAGCTTTCTTT.

This clone was observed a single time. The rearrangement links TRBV5-1 to TRBJ2-7; 9 bases map to TRBD1. The CDR3 loop spans 16 amino acids. Germline CDR1 is SGHRS and CDR2 is YFSETQ. Trimming at V came to 5 bases and at J to 6 bases, leaving 15 bases not matched to a gene. The CDR3 DNA reads TGCGCCAGCAGTCAGACCCTCGGGACAGGGACGTCCGAGCAGTACTTC. Translating gives CASSQTLGTGTSEQYF.

The chain uses TRBV19 and TRBJ1-1; the match to TRBD1 covers 8 bases. The CDR3 length is 16 residues. The germline CDR1 and CDR2 sequences are LNHDA and SQIVND (reference sequence). The V and J ends lost 1 base and 1 base, in that order; junction bases with no gene match: 5. Here the CDR3 DNA reads TGTGCCAGTAGTATAGTGGCCGGACAGGGGAACACTGAAGCTTTCTTT. It specifies CASSIVAGQGNTEAFF.

The count of this clone is one. The rearrangement links TRBV5-1 to TRBJ1-3, with D tentatively TRBD1 (6 bases). The CDR3 loop spans 15 amino acids. The germline V and J ends were trimmed by 0 bases and 4 bases, with 11 bases remaining between them. Germline CDR1 is SGHRS and CDR2 is YFSETQ. In nucleotides, the CDR3 is TGCGCCAGCAGCTTGGAGGGGGTGGGAGGAAACACCATATATTTT. It yields the protein CASSLEGVGGNTIYF.

The chain uses TRBV4-2 and TRBJ1-1, with a tentative D call TRBD1 (5 bases). The CDR3 totals 14 residues. V shed 4 bases and J shed 3 bases, with 12 bases lying between them. Per the germline V gene, CDR1 is LGHNA and CDR2 is YNFKEQ. CDR3 DNA: TGTGCCAGCAGCCTCCCGCGGGGGGACACTGAAGCTTTCTTT. Protein: CASSLPRGDTEAFF.